Shown below are 28 T cell receptor beta chains from a single sample sequenced in a study of T cell responses to AZD1222 COVID-19 vaccine. Generated by immunoSEQ multiplex PCR, the TCRdb table keeps only in-frame clones and is missing some. The sample records roughly 80,000 clones, 92% being singletons. The sample consisted of peripheral blood, taken on day 0 of AZD1222 vaccination. The origin of the receptors is an adult in good health.

The chain uses TRBV5-5 and TRBJ2-1; 13 bases line up with TRBD2. The CDR3 contains 16 residues. CDR1 SGHKS and CDR2 YYEKEE come from the germline V gene (reference sequence). Trimming took 6 bases from V and 7 from J; bases not matched to a gene: 10. Written as DNA, the CDR3 is TGTGCCAGCATACTAGGACTAGCGGGAGTTATGAATGAGCAGTTCTTC. It yields the protein CASILGLAGVMNEQFF.

This chain links TRBV11-3 with TRBJ2-2, with D unclear. V lost 6 bases to trimming and J lost 6 bases, with 5 bases between them. The CDR3 covers 11 residues. Germline CDR1 reads SGHNT; CDR2 reads YENEEA. This CDR3 is CASSRAGELFF. The CDR3 bases are TGTGCCAGCAGTCGTGCCGGGGAGCTGTTTTTT. Using reference TRBV11-3 and TRBJ2-2 for the parts outside the CDR3, the full variable domain is EAGVVQSPRYKIIEKKQPVAFWCNPISGHNTLYWYLQNLGQGPELLIRYENEEAVDDSQLPKDRFSAERLKGVDSTLKIQPAELGDSAVYLCASSRAGELFFGEGSRLTVL.

The chain uses TRBV30 and TRBJ2-1, with D maybe TRBD1 (5 bases). Trimming shortened V by 1 base and J by 7 bases, and 8 bases separated the two germline ends. Germline-derived CDR1 and CDR2 are GTSNPN and SVGIG (reference sequence). The CDR3 is made up of 12 amino acids. CDR3 amino acids: CAWSETVNEQFF. The CDR3 DNA reads TGTGCCTGGAGTGAGACAGTAAATGAGCAGTTCTTC.

The V and J genes are TRBV7-7 and TRBJ1-1; no clear D. This CDR3 is built from 13 residues. Per germline, CDR1 SSHAT and CDR2 FNYEAQ (reference sequence). Deletions cut 2 bases from V and 3 bases from J, with 7 bases between. CDR3 nucleotide sequence: TGTGCCAGCAGCTTAAAGGTCGACACTGAAGCTTTCTTT. Amino acid sequence: CASSLKVDTEAFF. The variable domain in full, with the rest retrieved from reference TRBV7-7 and TRBJ1-1, is GAGVSQSPRYKVTKRGQDVTLRCDPISSHATLYWYQQALGQGPEFLTYFNYEAQPDKSGLPSDRFSAERPEGSISTLTIQRTEQRDSAMYRCASSLKVDTEAFFGQGTRLTVV.

The chain is built from TRBV10-3 and TRBJ2-1; 10 nucleotides line up with TRBD2. CDR3 length: 16 residues. After removal of 6 bases from V and 2 bases from J, the junction contained 7 bases not matched to a gene. Germline lookup yields CDR1 ENHRY and CDR2 SYGVKD. The CDR3 DNA reads TGTGCCATCAGGGGGGTGAGCGGGAGGGCCTACAATGAGCAGTTCTTC. Translated, it gives CAIRGVSGRAYNEQFF.

This clone was seen a handful of times. The genes are TRBV7-9 and TRBJ2-1; 10 nucleotides align to TRBD2. The CDR3 is 15 amino acids. CDR1 and CDR2 (germline): SEHNR, FQNEAQ (reference sequence). V lost 5 bases to trimming and J lost 4 bases; unmatched junction nucleotides: 5. The CDR3 sequence: CASSGWTSGYNEQFF. The DNA for the CDR3 is TGTGCCAGCAGCGGGTGGACTAGCGGTTACAATGAGCAGTTCTTC.

The chain recombines TRBV5-1 with TRBJ2-2; D not certain. Trimming took 3 bases from V and 3 from J, leaving 9 bases between them. The germline gives CDR1 SGHRS, CDR2 YFSETQ. The CDR3 loop spans 14 amino acids. In nucleotides, the CDR3 is TGCGCCAGCAGCTCGGGCTCGGACACCGGGGAGCTGTTTTTT. This sequence encodes CASSSGSDTGELFF.

The chain employs TRBV18 and TRBJ2-1; TRBD2 aligns across 13 bases. This CDR3 is 15 amino acids long. The germline V gene has CDR1 KGHSH and CDR2 LQKENI. Trimming removed 4 bases from V and 7 bases from J; junction bases left unmatched: 4. Here the CDR3 reads CASSLGLAGVNEQFF. The CDR3, as DNA: TGTGCCAGCTCACTCGGACTAGCGGGAGTTAATGAGCAGTTCTTC.

The V gene is TRBV5-1, the J gene TRBJ2-6; 8 nucleotides agree with TRBD1. Germline V gene data show CDR1 as SGHRS and CDR2 as YFSETQ. Trimming took 1 base from V and 3 from J; bases not matched to a gene: 6. The CDR3 is made up of 17 amino acids. The CDR3 region is CASSLSQGARGANVLTF. CDR3 DNA: TGCGCCAGCAGCTTGTCTCAGGGGGCGCGTGGGGCCAACGTCCTGACTTTC.

The V gene is TRBV28, the J gene TRBJ2-1; D gene uncertain. The ends were cut back, 10 bases at V and 0 bases at J, with 16 bases in the middle. Germline V gene lookup returns CDR1 MDHEN and CDR2 SYDVKM. CDR3 length equals 15 residues. CDR3 region: CATGRGGSSYNEQFF. For the CDR3, the DNA is TGTGCCACCGGTAGAGGCGGCAGCTCCTACAATGAGCAGTTCTTC.

This chain joins TRBV9 and TRBJ2-1, with 7 bases matching TRBD1. CDR1 SGDLS and CDR2 YYNGEE come from the germline V gene. The ends lost 3 bases at V and 5 bases at J; junction bases unmatched: 11. The CDR3 length is 16 residues. This CDR3 is CASSASRLGGHNEQFF. For the CDR3, the DNA is TGTGCCAGCAGCGCCAGCCGTTTAGGGGGCCACAATGAGCAGTTCTTC.

This chain connects TRBV27 to TRBJ2-4, with a weak D call TRBD2 (7 bases). The length of the CDR3 is 15 residues. V was shortened by 6 bases and J by 1 base, with 13 bases between the two germline ends. Per the germline V gene, CDR1 is MNHEY and CDR2 is SMNVEV (reference sequence). CDR3 protein: CASRSRGAAKNIQYF. Here the CDR3 DNA reads TGTGCCAGCAGGTCCCGGGGGGCTGCCAAAAACATTCAGTACTTC.

The genes are TRBV18 and TRBJ2-7; D is uncertain. Per germline, CDR1 KGHSH and CDR2 LQKENI. The CDR3 is 14 residues long. Trimming left V 6 bases short and J 2 bases short, with 14 bases between. CDR3 amino acids: CASSYSELTYEQYF. The CDR3 DNA sequence: TGTGCCAGCTCCTATTCAGAGTTAACCTACGAGCAGTACTTC.

This sequence joins TRBV11-1 and TRBJ1-1; maybe TRBD1 (5 bases). The ends were cut back, 0 bases at V and 4 bases at J, with 6 bases in the middle. Germline CDR1 and CDR2: SGHAT and FQDESV (reference sequence). The length of the CDR3 is 13 residues. CDR3 region: CASSLARATEAFF. Written as DNA, the CDR3 is TGTGCCAGCAGCTTAGCCAGGGCCACTGAAGCTTTCTTT.

This clone was observed a handful of times. This chain uses TRBV7-2 with TRBJ2-7; 11 bases align to TRBD2. V lost 1 base to trimming and J lost 4 bases; unmatched junction nucleotides: 12. The V gene's germline CDR1 is SGHTA and CDR2 FQGNSA. The CDR3 has 18 residues. CDR3 protein: CASSLEFRTSGSFYEQYF. In nucleotides, the CDR3 is TGTGCCAGCAGCTTAGAATTCAGAACTAGCGGGAGCTTTTACGAGCAGTACTTC.

The chain employs TRBV5-1 and TRBJ1-1, with TRBD1 matching over 7 bases. The germline CDR1 and CDR2 sequences are SGHRS and YFSETQ. This CDR3 spans 14 amino acids. V lost 4 bases and J lost 5; bases outside the gene matches: 8. CDR3 protein: CASSRDREWTEAFF. In DNA, the CDR3 is TGCGCCAGCAGCAGAGACAGGGAATGGACTGAAGCTTTCTTT. The entire variable domain, with the rest obtained from reference TRBV5-1 and TRBJ1-1, is as follows: KAGVTQTPRYLIKTRGQQVTLSCSPISGHRSVSWYQQTPGQGLQFLFEYFSETQRNKGNFPGRFSGRQFSNSRSEMNVSTLELGDSALYLCASSRDREWTEAFFGQGTRLTVV.

The chain is built from TRBV7-8 and TRBJ1-5, with unresolved D. From germline, CDR1 is SGHVS and CDR2 FQNEAQ. This CDR3 has 17 amino acids. V was trimmed by 1 base and J by 3 bases, leaving 16 bases between them. The CDR3 region has the DNA TGTGCCAGCAGCTTAGTAAGTGGGGAGAGTCCCAATCAGCCCCAGCATTTT. Translating it yields CASSLVSGESPNQPQHF.

This clone was picked up one time. The chain uses TRBV4-1 and TRBJ1-5, with a weak D call TRBD1 (6 bases). This CDR3 has 15 amino acids. The V end was cut by 3 bases, the J end by 2 bases, with 11 bases between. Germline CDR1 MGHRA, CDR2 YSYEKL. DNA of the CDR3: TGCGCCAGCAGCCAGTACAGGGCCCGCAATCAGCCCCAGCATTTT. Amino acid sequence: CASSQYRARNQPQHF.

The chain uses TRBV4-3 and TRBJ1-3; no reliable D call. The V end lost 3 bases, the J end lost 7 bases, and 10 bases lay between the germline ends. Germline-derived CDR1 and CDR2 are LGHNA and YSLEER. The CDR3 is made up of 13 amino acids. CDR3 loop: CASSQERVNTIYF. Here the CDR3 DNA reads TGCGCCAGCAGCCAGGAGAGGGTCAACACCATATATTTT.

This clone was seen a few times. The genes are TRBV7-2 and TRBJ2-1; 10 nucleotides line up with TRBD1. Germline CDR1 is SGHTA and CDR2 is FQGNSA. J lost 6 bases, V lost 2 bases, and 4 bases had no gene match. The CDR3 has 15 amino acids. DNA of the CDR3: TGTGCCAGCAGCTTACCGGGACAGGGGTCCAATGAGCAGTTCTTC. Its translation is CASSLPGQGSNEQFF.

The V and J genes are TRBV27 and TRBJ2-3; possible D gene TRBD2, 6 bases. Trimming stripped 6 bases from V and 4 bases from J, with 14 bases between. The length of the CDR3 is 14 residues. The V gene's germline CDR1 is MNHEY and CDR2 SMNVEV (reference sequence). The CDR3 DNA follows: TGTGCCAGCAGACGGAGACTAGTCGCAGATACGCAGTATTTT. It translates to CASRRRLVADTQYF.

The chain combines TRBV6-5 with TRBJ1-5; 9 bases match TRBD1. Germline values: CDR1 MNHEY, CDR2 SVGAGI. There are 14 residues in the CDR3. The ends lost 10 bases at V and 4 bases at J; junction bases unmatched: 8. The DNA for the CDR3 is TGTGCCACCTGGACAGGGGAATTTAATCAGCCCCAGCATTTT. As protein: CATWTGEFNQPQHF.

This clone appeared a single time. The chain joins TRBV7-6 to TRBJ2-5; D gene uncertain. Per germline, CDR1 SGHVS and CDR2 FNYEAQ. Deletions cut 3 bases from V and 4 bases from J, with 18 bases between. The CDR3 has 16 amino acids. CDR3 bases: TGTGCCAGCAGCTTTTTGGCCGGACGGGTTATAGAGACCCAGTACTTC. Protein: CASSFLAGRVIETQYF.

V gene TRBV7-8 combines with J gene TRBJ2-1, with unresolved D. This CDR3 spans 16 amino acids. Germline values: CDR1 SGHVS, CDR2 FQNEAQ. Trimming removed 5 bases from V and 2 bases from J, with 16 bases in between. The CDR3 protein is CASSPLRGGTYNEQFF. The CDR3 nucleotides are TGTGCCAGCAGCCCGCTTCGCGGTGGGACCTACAATGAGCAGTTCTTC.

The chain uses TRBV7-9 and TRBJ2-7; tentatively, D is TRBD1 or TRBD2 (5 bases each). From germline, CDR1 is SEHNR and CDR2 FQNEAQ (reference sequence). V gave up 3 bases and J gave up 4 bases, with 22 bases separating them. This CDR3 spans 17 amino acids. The CDR3 sequence is CASSLYYGIREGYEQYF. Written as DNA, the CDR3 is TGTGCCAGCAGCTTGTACTACGGGATCAGGGAAGGGTACGAGCAGTACTTC.

This clone was counted once. The chain uses TRBV7-3 and TRBJ1-2; TRBD1 is a possible D gene (6 bases). CDR3 length: 15 amino acids. V was trimmed by 2 bases and J by 8 bases, leaving 18 bases between them. Germline values: CDR1 SGHTA, CDR2 FQGTGA. CDR3 in DNA: TGTGCCAGCAGCTTAGACGTCAACAGGGTTTACGGCTACACCTTC. It translates to CASSLDVNRVYGYTF.

V usage is TRBV28 and J usage is TRBJ2-1, with 8 bases aligning to TRBD2. V lost 1 base to trimming and J lost 4 bases; unmatched junction nucleotides: 3. CDR1 and CDR2 (germline): MDHEN, SYDVKM. CDR3 length: 15 amino acids. The chain's CDR3 is CASSLFSGIYNEQFF. CDR3 coding DNA: TGTGCCAGCAGTTTATTTAGCGGGATATACAATGAGCAGTTCTTC.

The count of this clone is one. The V call is TRBV5-6, the J call TRBJ2-1; D remains unclear. Germline V CDR1 and CDR2: SGHDT, YYEEEE. The CDR3 extends over 13 amino acids. Trimming removed 5 bases at V and 12 bases at J, with 18 bases between. As DNA, the CDR3 is TGTGCCAGCAGACTCTACGTGTCCTCCGGGCAGTTCTTC. It yields the protein CASRLYVSSGQFF.